The 21 T cell receptor beta chains given below trace back to one sample, sequenced in a study of T cells in Graves' hyperthyroidism and ophthalmopathy. The investigators amplified TCR beta CDR3 regions from RNA transcripts. The HTBI set primed first-round TCR CDR3 RT-PCR. TCRdb itself ran the multiplex PCR reads through MiXCR, one entry per CDR3 protein. The sample includes approximately 530,000 distinct CDR3 sequences, approximately 15% seen only once; the top ten take approximately 20%. The sample was blood. These receptors were obtained from a woman aged 18-35 years with Graves' hyperthyroidism.

The rearrangement joins TRBV5-6 to TRBJ1-3; D ambiguous. CDR3 size: 15 residues. Per germline, CDR1 SGHDT and CDR2 YYEEEE. Between the trimmed V and J ends, which lost 3 bases and 0 bases, there was a span of 10 bases. The CDR3 region is CASSWGYFSGNTIYF. CDR3 DNA: TGTGCCAGCAGCTGGGGATATTTCTCTGGAAACACCATATATTTT.

This clonotype was counted at least ten times. The chain carries TRBV3-1 and TRBJ1-5; no firm D call. Trimming stripped 1 base from V and 7 bases from J, with 11 bases between. Germline CDR1 is LGHDT and CDR2 is YNNKEL (reference sequence). This CDR3 comprises 14 residues. CDR3 nucleotide sequence: TGTGCCAGCAGCCAAGGGAGGAGTCCGCAGCCCCAGCATTTT. This gives the protein CASSQGRSPQPQHF. The full variable domain, its missing parts supplied by reference TRBV3-1 and TRBJ1-5, is DTAVSQTPKYLVTQMGNDKSIKCEQNLGHDTMYWYKQDSKKFLKIMFSYNNKELIINETVPNRFSPKSPDKAHLNLHINSLELGDSAVYFCASSQGRSPQPQHFGDGTRLSIL.

This sequence joins TRBV6-4 and TRBJ2-3; 9 positions match TRBD2. This CDR3 has 16 residues. CDR1 is MRHNA and CDR2 is SNTAGT in the germline V gene. After removal of 0 bases from V and 5 bases from J, the junction contained 6 bases not matched to a gene. The CDR3 spells CASSDSIAGGQDTQYF. The CDR3 bases are TGTGCCAGCAGTGACTCGATCGCGGGGGGGCAAGATACGCAGTATTTT.

This clonotype was seen ten or more times. This rearrangement joins TRBV18 to TRBJ2-1, with TRBD1 as a possible D gene (5 bases). V was pared by 2 bases and J by 6 bases, with 17 bases between. CDR1 is KGHSH and CDR2 is LQKENI in the germline V gene. The CDR3 contains 16 residues. The CDR3 reads CASSPYGAGYSNEQFF. CDR3 sequence (DNA): TGTGCCAGCTCACCATACGGAGCAGGGTACAGCAATGAGCAGTTCTTC.

There are a few counts of this clonotype. This chain links TRBV12-3 or TRBV12-4 with TRBJ1-4; maybe TRBD1 (6 bases). The CDR3 is 18 amino acids. The V end lost 2 bases, the J end lost 6 bases, and 22 bases lay between the germline ends. The CDR3 loop reads CASSLNPAGDLYDEKLFF. CDR3 bases: TGTGCCAGCAGTTTAAATCCCGCAGGGGACCTTTATGATGAAAAACTGTTTTTT.

At least ten counts were recorded for this clonotype. This chain connects TRBV7-2 to TRBJ2-3; TRBD2 matches 11 bases. The V segment lost 1 base and the J segment 3 bases; nucleotides outside the gene matches: 18. This CDR3 region has 21 residues. Per the germline V gene, CDR1 is SGHTA and CDR2 is FQGNSA. CDR3 amino acids: CASSLVTSGSLRKELTDTQYF. DNA for the CDR3: TGTGCCAGCAGCTTAGTCACTAGCGGGAGTTTGAGAAAGGAATTAACAGATACGCAGTATTTT.

This clonotype has at least ten counts. This chain links TRBV12-3 or TRBV12-4 with TRBJ2-1, with 14 positions matching TRBD2. This CDR3 comprises 17 residues. The V gene end was trimmed by 6 bases and the J gene end by 8 bases; junction bases not matched to a gene: 12. CDR3 in DNA: TGTGCCAGCAGCCCGACTAGCGGGAGGGTAATTTCGTATGAGCAGTTCTTC. Protein: CASSPTSGRVISYEQFF.

This clonotype has just a few counts. The chain links TRBV20-1 to TRBJ2-5; 8 nucleotides align to TRBD2. The CDR3 runs 15 residues. V lost 4 bases and J lost 2; bases outside the gene matches: 9. From germline, CDR1 is DFQATT and CDR2 SNEGSKA (reference sequence). The CDR3 loop is CSATFSGSLQETQYF. In DNA form, the CDR3 reads TGCAGTGCTACCTTCAGCGGGAGCTTACAAGAGACCCAGTACTTC.

The gene calls are TRBV10-1 and TRBJ2-5; 7 bases map to TRBD1. CDR3 length: 14 amino acids. V lost 6 bases, J lost 5 bases, and 9 bases stayed unmatched. CDR1 and CDR2 (germline): WNHNN, SYGVQD (reference sequence). CDR3 bases: TGCGCCAGCAGCCTGGACAGGCAAGGGGAGACCCAGTACTTC. Translated: CASSLDRQGETQYF.

This clonotype was observed many times. The V gene is TRBV5-1, the J gene TRBJ1-4, with a possible D match to TRBD1 (6 bases). Trimming removed 2 bases from V and 8 bases from J, with 13 bases in between. This CDR3 spans 14 amino acids. Looked up from germline, CDR1 is SGHRS and CDR2 is YFSETQ. CDR3 DNA: TGCGCCAGCAGCTTCGGCCAGGGGACGGAAAAACTGTTTTTT. Amino acid sequence: CASSFGQGTEKLFF.

There are a few counts of this clonotype. The chain joins TRBV19 to TRBJ2-1, with 12 bases that match TRBD2. Germline V CDR1 and CDR2: LNHDA, SQIVND (reference sequence). The CDR3 totals 17 residues. J was trimmed by 1 base and V by 1 base; bases with no gene match: 2. The CDR3 region is CASSIGLAGGSYNEQFF. In DNA, the CDR3 is TGTGCCAGTAGTATAGGGCTAGCGGGAGGGTCCTACAATGAGCAGTTCTTC.

The chain employs TRBV3-1 and TRBJ2-2; possibly TRBD2 for D (6 bases). V gave up 5 bases and J gave up 4 bases, with 14 bases separating them. The CDR3 is 15 amino acids. CDR1 LGHDT and CDR2 YNNKEL come from the germline V gene (reference sequence). CDR3 sequence reads: CASSVIREVTGELFF. The CDR3 bases are TGTGCCAGCAGCGTAATCAGGGAGGTCACCGGGGAGCTGTTTTTT.

CDR3 sequence reads: CASSLDHGADTQYF. CDR3 DNA: TGTGCCAGCAGCTTAGATCACGGGGCGGATACGCAGTATTTT. V and J are TRBV7-2 and TRBJ2-3; D is tentatively TRBD1 or TRBD2 (5 bases each). This CDR3 is 14 amino acids long. Germline lookup yields CDR1 SGHTA and CDR2 FQGNSA. The V and J ends lost 1 base and 6 bases respectively, with 11 bases between them.

The V call is TRBV28, the J call TRBJ2-3; D is possibly TRBD1 (6 bases). Between the trimmed V and J ends, which lost 6 bases and 2 bases, there was a span of 21 bases. The germline gives CDR1 MDHEN, CDR2 SYDVKM. CDR3 size: 17 residues. For the CDR3, the DNA is TGTGCCAGCAGCCAATCTGGGGGCCTGCTCTACACAGATACGCAGTATTTT. This codes for CASSQSGGLLYTDTQYF.

In its sample, this clonotype was seen a few times. The genes are TRBV14 and TRBJ2-5; D gene unclear. The V gene lost 0 bases and the J gene lost 0 bases, with 5 bases spanning the gap. There are 14 residues in the CDR3. From germline, CDR1 is SGHDN and CDR2 FVKESK. DNA of the CDR3: TGTGCCAGCAGCCAAGATGCAGACCAAGAGACCCAGTACTTC. Translation gives CASSQDADQETQYF.

This clonotype has at least ten counts. The V gene is TRBV5-8, the J gene TRBJ1-4; D remains ambiguous. The CDR3 totals 15 residues. V was shortened by 2 bases and J by 11 bases, with 19 bases between the two germline ends. The germline V gene has CDR1 SGHTS and CDR2 YDEGEE. The CDR3 region is CASSFSFGSIPKLFF. CDR3 bases: TGTGCCAGCAGCTTCTCGTTTGGGTCCATCCCGAAACTGTTTTTT.

This clonotype was observed many times. The chain combines TRBV2 with TRBJ2-2; 9 bases line up with TRBD1. The CDR3 loop spans 15 amino acids. Per the germline V gene, CDR1 is SNHLY and CDR2 is FYNNEI. The V and J ends lost 5 bases and 4 bases, in that order; junction bases with no gene match: 5. The CDR3 sequence is CASSNDRGGTGELFF. The CDR3 DNA reads as TGTGCCAGCAGTAATGACAGGGGGGGCACCGGGGAGCTGTTTTTT. The full variable domain, rest sourced from reference TRBV2 and TRBJ2-2, is EPEVTQTPSHQVTQMGQEVILRCVPISNHLYFYWYRQILGQKVEFLVSFYNNEISEKSEIFDDQFSVERPDGSNFTLKIRSTKLEDSAMYFCASSNDRGGTGELFFGEGSRLTVL.

This clonotype was picked up many times. The genes are TRBV13 and TRBJ2-7; TRBD2 matches at 7 bases. CDR1 is PRHDT, CDR2 FYEKMQ, per germline (reference sequence). Trimming took 5 bases from V and 5 from J; bases not matched to a gene: 12. The CDR3 consists of 15 residues. CDR3 sequence (DNA): TGTGCCAGCAGCCCTCCCTCTAGCGGCCCCCACGAGCAGTACTTC. This translates into CASSPPSSGPHEQYF.

The rearrangement uses TRBV9 and TRBJ2-5; D unresolved. This CDR3 is 15 amino acids long. Germline CDR1 SGDLS, CDR2 YYNGEE. Trimming took 0 bases from V and 2 from J, leaving 11 bases between them. The CDR3 reads CASSVGVGLQETQYF. CDR3 nucleotides: TGTGCCAGCAGCGTAGGGGTCGGGTTACAAGAGACCCAGTACTTC.

This clonotype was counted many times. The rearrangement links TRBV6-2 or TRBV6-3 to TRBJ2-3; D is unresolved. This CDR3 region has 12 residues. Germline CDR1 MNHEY, CDR2 SVGEGT. Trimming cost V 2 bases and J 6 bases, with 6 bases left between them. The CDR3 protein is CASSYVRDTQYF. The CDR3 DNA is TGTGCCAGCAGTTACGTAAGGGATACGCAGTATTTT.

This clonotype showed up many times. V gene TRBV6-1 combines with J gene TRBJ2-7; D is undetermined. The CDR3 has 14 residues. V lost 7 bases and J lost 1, with 14 bases in between. Per the germline V gene, CDR1 is MNHNS and CDR2 is SASEGT. The CDR3 loop is CASTADRGSYEQYF. In nucleotides, the CDR3 is TGTGCCAGCACCGCTGACCGAGGATCCTACGAGCAGTACTTC.